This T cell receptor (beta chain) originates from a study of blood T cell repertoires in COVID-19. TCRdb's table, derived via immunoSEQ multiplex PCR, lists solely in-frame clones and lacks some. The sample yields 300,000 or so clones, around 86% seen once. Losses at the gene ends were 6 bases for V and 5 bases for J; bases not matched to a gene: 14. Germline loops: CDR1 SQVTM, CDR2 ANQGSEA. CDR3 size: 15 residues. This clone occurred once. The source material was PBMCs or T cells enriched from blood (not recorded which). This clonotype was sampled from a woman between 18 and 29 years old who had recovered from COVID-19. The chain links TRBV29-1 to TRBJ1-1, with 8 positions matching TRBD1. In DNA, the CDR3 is TGCAGCGTCCAAGATAAAACAGGGGGGGTGACTGAAGCTTTCTTT. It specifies CSVQDKTGGVTEAFF.